Included here is one TCR beta chain sequence, with context. MiXCR, applied by TCRdb to the RACE reads, yields one record per CDR3 protein. Of 99,000 or so distinct CDR3 sequences in the sample, less than 35% were seen once. The sample is drawn from a study of human T cells and chemical hapten exposure. The CDR3 has 15 residues. Germline V gives CDR1 LGHNA, CDR2 YNFKEQ. The V and J ends lost 1 base and 1 base respectively, with 10 bases between them. Time point meaning: patch test 3, about 24 weeks after DPC sensitization. Treatment given: therapeutic diphenylcyclopropenone sensitization with weekly scalp DPC.

The clonotype comes from a man aged 35-49 years with alopecia areata. Some clones in this sample may be carry-over from other donors' samples. The chain combines TRBV4-2 with TRBJ1-2; no firm D call. The sample was whole blood, taken in connection with sensitization to the hapten diphenylcyclopropenone (DPC). The CDR3, as DNA: TGTGCCAGCAGCCAAGGGGCCAGTGATAACTATGGCTACACCTTC. Amino acids: CASSQGASDNYGYTF.